Listed below are T cell receptor beta chains from one sample, sequenced in a study of T cell responses to AZD1222 COVID-19 vaccine. Sequencing was performed with immunoSEQ multiplex PCR; in TCRdb, only in-frame clones are kept and a portion is missing. The sample records around 110,000 clones, roughly 84% being singletons. The specimen comprised peripheral blood, sampled on day 0 of AZD1222 vaccination. The receptors come from an adult in good health. CDR3s include the opening cysteine and the closing phenylalanine or tryptophan. A D gene is named only where the DNA matches it firmly. Expanded clones get a size class; other rows say once, few or many, or leave the size out.

D: NA
size: NA
V: TRBV6-5
J: TRBJ1-4
CDR3: CASSHGGGVEKLFF
DNA: TGTGCCAGCAGTCACGGAGGGGGGGTAGAAAAACTGTTTTTT

D: NA
size: NA
V: TRBV30
J: TRBJ1-2
CDR3: CAWSVSSYGYTF
DNA: TGTGCCTGGAGTGTTTCCTCCTATGGCTACACCTTC

D: NA
size: NA
V: TRBV30
J: TRBJ1-4
CDR3: CAWSPGNPGWELFF
DNA: TGTGCCTGGAGTCCCGGGAATCCCGGTTGGGAACTGTTTTTT

D: NA
size: NA
V: TRBV6-5
J: TRBJ1-4
CDR3: CASTMDETEKLFF
DNA: TGTGCCAGCACCATGGACGAGACAGAAAAACTGTTTTTT

D: NA
size: NA
V: TRBV28
J: TRBJ1-2
CDR3: CASSLGFRGARRTYGYTF
DNA: TGTGCCAGCAGTCTAGGGTTTAGGGGCGCAAGAAGGACTTATGGCTACACCTTC

D: NA
size: NA
V: TRBV27
J: TRBJ1-6
CDR3: CASSLNGGPPLHF
DNA: TGTGCCAGCAGTTTAAACGGGGGTCCACCCCTCCACTTT

D: NA
size: NA
V: TRBV18
J: TRBJ2-3
CDR3: CASSGTFTDTQYF
DNA: TGTGCCAGCTCCGGGACTTTTACAGATACGCAGTATTTT

D: NA
size: NA
V: TRBV24-1
J: TRBJ1-2
CDR3: CATSDFGDLNGYTF
DNA: TGTGCCACCAGTGATTTTGGGGATTTGAACGGCTACACCTTC

D: NA
size: NA
V: TRBV25-1
J: TRBJ1-6
CDR3: CASSEGLPGHSPLHF
DNA: TGTGCCAGCAGTGAAGGCCTACCCGGGCATTCACCCCTCCACTTT

D: NA
size: NA
V: TRBV11-1
J: TRBJ2-1
CDR3: CASSLRMGEWNEQFF
DNA: TGTGCCAGCAGCCTAAGGATGGGGGAGTGGAATGAGCAGTTCTTC

D: NA
size: NA
V: TRBV5-1
J: TRBJ1-1
CDR3: CASSPPEQGPNTEAFF
DNA: TGCGCCAGCAGCCCGCCCGAGCAGGGGCCGAACACTGAAGCTTTCTTT

D: NA
size: NA
V: TRBV9
J: TRBJ1-1
CDR3: CASSVGGGWNTEAFF
DNA: TGTGCCAGCAGCGTAGGAGGGGGGTGGAACACTGAAGCTTTCTTT

D: NA
size: NA
V: TRBV5-8
J: TRBJ1-5
CDR3: CASSLSSGWYQPQHF
DNA: TGTGCCAGCAGCTTGTCGTCAGGGTGGTATCAGCCCCAGCATTTT

D: TRBD1
size: NA
V: TRBV28
J: TRBJ2-2
CDR3: CASSLPGQGRTGELFF
DNA: TGTGCCAGCAGTCTTCCCGGACAGGGACGGACCGGGGAGCTGTTTTTT

D: TRBD2
size: NA
V: TRBV28
J: TRBJ2-1
CDR3: CASIRPGLASNEQFF
DNA: TGTGCCAGCATTAGGCCGGGACTAGCGTCTAATGAGCAGTTCTTC

D: NA
size: NA
V: TRBV29-1
J: TRBJ1-5
CDR3: CSVEDDGAGENQPQHF
DNA: TGCAGCGTTGAAGATGATGGGGCGGGTGAGAATCAGCCCCAGCATTTT

D: NA
size: NA
V: TRBV7-3
J: TRBJ2-5
CDR3: CASSSQIQETQYF
DNA: TGTGCCAGCAGCTCACAGATCCAAGAGACCCAGTACTTC

D: TRBD1
size: NA
V: TRBV2
J: TRBJ2-2
CDR3: CASSEEDRVAGELFF
DNA: TGTGCCAGCAGTGAAGAGGACAGGGTGGCCGGGGAGCTGTTTTTT

D: NA
size: once
V: TRBV25-1
J: TRBJ2-1
CDR3: CASSDYYNEQFF
DNA: TGTGCCAGCAGTGATTACTATAATGAGCAGTTCTTC

D: NA
size: NA
V: TRBV9
J: TRBJ1-4
CDR3: CASSVDGGTNEKLFF
DNA: TGTGCCAGCAGCGTAGACGGAGGAACTAATGAAAAACTGTTTTTT

D: TRBD1
size: NA
V: TRBV24-1
J: TRBJ2-3
CDR3: CATVASGTGGKDTQYF
DNA: TGTGCCACCGTTGCCTCCGGGACAGGGGGCAAGGATACGCAGTATTTT

D: NA
size: NA
V: TRBV28
J: TRBJ1-2
CDR3: CASSPDGNYGYTF
DNA: TGTGCCAGCAGTCCCGACGGTAACTATGGCTACACCTTC

D: TRBD1
size: NA
V: TRBV5-4
J: TRBJ1-2
CDR3: CASSHGEGASFGYTF
DNA: TGTGCCAGCAGCCATGGCGAGGGGGCTTCATTCGGCTACACCTTC

D: TRBD2
size: NA
V: TRBV7-9
J: TRBJ2-7
CDR3: CASSPLAGGAYEQYF
DNA: TGTGCCAGCAGCCCCCTGGCGGGAGGGGCCTACGAGCAGTACTTC

D: TRBD1
size: NA
V: TRBV18
J: TRBJ2-7
CDR3: CASSRRQGGTNEQYF
DNA: TGTGCCAGCTCCCGCAGACAAGGGGGCACCAACGAGCAGTACTTC

D: NA
size: NA
V: TRBV19
J: TRBJ1-5
CDR3: CASSIMEGHNQPQHF
DNA: TGTGCCAGTAGTATAATGGAGGGTCACAATCAGCCCCAGCATTTT

D: TRBD2
size: NA
V: TRBV6-1
J: TRBJ2-1
CDR3: CASSEVGLAENEQFF
DNA: TGTGCCAGCAGTGAAGTGGGACTAGCGGAAAATGAGCAGTTCTTC

D: TRBD2
size: NA
V: TRBV29-1
J: TRBJ2-7
CDR3: CSVELAPGLANEQYF
DNA: TGCAGCGTTGAATTAGCCCCGGGACTAGCGAACGAGCAGTACTTC

D: TRBD2
size: NA
V: TRBV7-9
J: TRBJ2-1
CDR3: CASSLKREGTYNEQFF
DNA: TGTGCCAGCAGCTTAAAGCGGGAGGGGACCTACAATGAGCAGTTCTTC